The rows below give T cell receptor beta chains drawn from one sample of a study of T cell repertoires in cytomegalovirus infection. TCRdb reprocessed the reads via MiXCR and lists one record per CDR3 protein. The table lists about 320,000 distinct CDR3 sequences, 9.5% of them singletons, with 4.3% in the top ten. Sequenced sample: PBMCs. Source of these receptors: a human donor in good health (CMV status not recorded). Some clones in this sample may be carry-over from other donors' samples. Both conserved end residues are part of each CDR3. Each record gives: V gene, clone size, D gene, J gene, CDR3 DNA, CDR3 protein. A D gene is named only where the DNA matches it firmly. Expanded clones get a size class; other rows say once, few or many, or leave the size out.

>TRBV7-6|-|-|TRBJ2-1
TGTGCCAGCAGCTTAGGGGGCGGAGCGGAGAGTGAGCAGTTCTTC
CASSLGGGAESEQFF
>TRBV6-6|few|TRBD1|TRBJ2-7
TGTGCCAGCAGTTACTCGCGACAGGGGGAAACCTACGAGCAGTACTTC
CASSYSRQGETYEQYF
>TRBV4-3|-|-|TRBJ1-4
TGCGCCAGCAGCCAAGATAGTAACAGTAATGAAAAACTGTTTTTT
CASSQDSNSNEKLFF
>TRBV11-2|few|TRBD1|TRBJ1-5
TGTGCCAGCAGCAGGACAGGCCAGGAGCCCCAGCATTTT
CASSRTGQEPQHF
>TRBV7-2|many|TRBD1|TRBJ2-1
TGTGCCAGCAGCCCCGGGACAGCAGTATACAATGAGCAGTTCTTC
CASSPGTAVYNEQFF
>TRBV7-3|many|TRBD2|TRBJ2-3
TGTGCCAGCAGCTCTTTAGCGGGAGCGGGTTCAGATACGCAGTATTTT
CASSSLAGAGSDTQYF
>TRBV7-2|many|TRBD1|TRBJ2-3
TGTGCCAGCAGCCCCAGACAGGGGGCGGGAACAGATACGCAGTATTTT
CASSPRQGAGTDTQYF
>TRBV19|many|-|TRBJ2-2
TGTGCCAGTAGTAATCGAGTCTTACCGAACACCGGGGAGCTGTTTTTT
CASSNRVLPNTGELFF
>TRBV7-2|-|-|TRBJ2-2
TGTGCCAGCAGCTTCCGCTATGACACCGGGGAGCTGTTTTTT
CASSFRYDTGELFF
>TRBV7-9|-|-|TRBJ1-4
TGTGCCAGCAGCTTAGTTTTTAGGCAGGGTGATGAAAAACTGTTTTTT
CASSLVFRQGDEKLFF
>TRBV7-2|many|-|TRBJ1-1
TGTGCCAGCAGCCCGGGACTGCAGAACACTGAAGCTTTCTTT
CASSPGLQNTEAFF
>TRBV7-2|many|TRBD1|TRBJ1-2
TGTGCCAGCAGCTTGAGGGGGGGACAGGGCCTCTATGGCTACACCTTC
CASSLRGGQGLYGYTF
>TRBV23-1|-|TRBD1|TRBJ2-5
TGCGCCAGGGGGGTCCTGGACAGGGCTCAAGAGACCCAGTACTTC
CARGVLDRAQETQYF
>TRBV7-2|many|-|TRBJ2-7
TGTGCCAGCAGCTTAGCGCGAGAACGTCCCTACGAGCAGTACTTC
CASSLARERPYEQYF
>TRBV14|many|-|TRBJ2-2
TGTGCCAGCAGCCAAGTGCGGACCGGGGAGCTGTTTTTT
CASSQVRTGELFF
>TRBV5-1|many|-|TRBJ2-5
TGCGCCAGCAGCTTGGGACAACGGGAACAAGAGACCCAGTACTTC
CASSLGQREQETQYF
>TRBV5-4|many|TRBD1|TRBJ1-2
TGTGCCAGCAGCTTGGCCATGAGGACAGGGGGAGATGGCTACACCTTC
CASSLAMRTGGDGYTF
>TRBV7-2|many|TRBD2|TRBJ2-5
TGTGCCAGCAGCTTCGGGGGGAATCAAGAGACCCAGTACTTC
CASSFGGNQETQYF
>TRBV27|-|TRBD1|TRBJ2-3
TGTGCCAGCAGTCCGCGACAGGGCAACACAGATACGCAGTATTTT
CASSPRQGNTDTQYF
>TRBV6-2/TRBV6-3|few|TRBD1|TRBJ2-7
TGTGCCAGCAGCACTACGACAGGGAGCTACGAGCAGTACTTC
CASSTTTGSYEQYF
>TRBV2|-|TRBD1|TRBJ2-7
TGTGCCGGAGAGGACAGGGAAAAGTCGGTCGAGCAGTACTTC
CAGEDREKSVEQYF
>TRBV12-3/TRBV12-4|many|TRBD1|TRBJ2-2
TGTGCCAGCAGTCTGGACAGGGGAGGGACCGGGGAGCTGTTTTTT
CASSLDRGGTGELFF
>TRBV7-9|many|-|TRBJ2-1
TGTGCCAGCAGCTCGGGACGGAGAAGCTCCTACAATGAGCAGTTCTTC
CASSSGRRSSYNEQFF
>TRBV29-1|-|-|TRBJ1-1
TGCAGCGTCGACAAGGTAGGAAAGAACACTGAAGCTTTCTTT
CSVDKVGKNTEAFF
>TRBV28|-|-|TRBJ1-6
TGTGCCAGCAGTGGGAGTCTCGGACAATTGAATTCACCCCTCCACTTT
CASSGSLGQLNSPLHF
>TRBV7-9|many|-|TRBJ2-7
TGTGCCAGCTTCGGAGGCGCGGGGCCCTACGAGCAGTACTTC
CASFGGAGPYEQYF
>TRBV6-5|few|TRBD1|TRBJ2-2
TGTGCCAGCAGTTACTCGCGGGGGACAGGGGGCCCTTCCGGGGAGCTGTTTTTT
CASSYSRGTGGPSGELFF
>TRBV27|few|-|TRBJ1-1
TGTGCCAGCAGCCCCAGTGGACATCCGAACACTGAAGCTTTCTTT
CASSPSGHPNTEAFF
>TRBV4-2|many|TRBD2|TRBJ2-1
TGTGCCAGCAGCCAAGGGACTAGCGGGTCTAGCTCCTACAATGAGCAGTTCTTC
CASSQGTSGSSSYNEQFF
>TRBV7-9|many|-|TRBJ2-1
TGTGCCAGCAGCCCCCCACTCGCGGGGGCGACCCCGAACAATGAGCAGTTCTTC
CASSPPLAGATPNNEQFF
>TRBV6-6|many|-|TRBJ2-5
TGTGCCAGCAGATCAACCGAGACCCAGTACTTC
CASRSTETQYF
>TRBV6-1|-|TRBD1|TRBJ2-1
TGTGCCAGCAGTCCCGACAGGGGGGGGAATGAGCAGTTCTTC
CASSPDRGGNEQFF